This T cell receptor (beta chain) is drawn from a study of T cell clonotyping in hematopoietic cell transplantation. Overall study findings and caveats: After transplant, recipient diversity fell while pathologically expanded clonotypes grew through day 180. At the given depth, recipient repertoires were over 95% de novo clonotypes.

Profiled with immunoSEQ multiplex PCR; TCRdb holds only in-frame clones, not every one. The repertoire holds around 14,000 clones, with 65% to 90% as singletons. Blood collection times were about day -28 and days 30, 100, 180 posttransplant. Turning to this clone: Its cognate antigen is unknown.

CDR3 length: 14 residues. CDR1 and CDR2 from the germline V gene are SGHTA and FQGNSA. The V end lost 5 bases, the J end lost 8 bases, and 15 bases lay between the germline ends. This TCR came from a male patient aged 45 to 59 who had an allogeneic stem cell transplant from an unrelated donor, so T cells may come from the graft donor. Some clones in this sample may be carry-over from other donors' samples. The chain has TRBV7-2 and TRBJ1-4; D may be TRBD1 (6 bases). Sequences were derived from PBMCs, sampled 100 days after allogeneic stem cell transplant. The CDR3 reads CASSGGGGDEKLFF. The CDR3 nucleotides read TGTGCCAGCAGCGGCGGGGGGGGCGACGAAAAACTGTTTTTT.